A single sample gave rise to the 18 T cell receptor beta chains below, sequenced in a study of PD-L1 blockade in urothelial cancer. Sequencing was performed with immunoSEQ multiplex PCR; in TCRdb, only in-frame clones are kept and a portion is missing. This sample carries 100,000 or so clones, under 85% of them seen once, and the ten largest clones take more than 2%. The input for sequencing was PBMCs, taken around atezolizumab (anti-PD-L1) treatment. These receptors originate from a man in his fifties with urothelial cancer.

This rearrangement joins TRBV6-6 to TRBJ1-2; the D is unclear. There are 15 residues in the CDR3. Germline CDR1 reads MNHNY; CDR2 reads SVGAGI (reference sequence). Between the trimmed V and J ends, which lost 7 bases and 2 bases, there was a span of 17 bases. This CDR3 is CASTPSPAQNYGYTF. CDR3 DNA sequence: TGTGCCAGCACCCCTAGCCCGGCCCAGAACTATGGCTACACCTTC.

J is TRBJ2-7 and V is TRBV28; 7 bases match TRBD1. The CDR3 covers 15 residues. Per germline, CDR1 MDHEN and CDR2 SYDVKM. V lost 8 bases, J lost 5 bases, and 15 bases stayed unmatched. The CDR3: CASVNDRDPSNEQYF. For the CDR3, the DNA is TGTGCCAGCGTAAATGACAGGGATCCTTCTAACGAGCAGTACTTC.

This clone was detected only a few times. This chain connects TRBV7-2 to TRBJ1-1; D call uncertain. The CDR3 spans 12 residues. The germline V gene encodes CDR1 SGHTA and CDR2 FQGNSA. Between the trimmed V and J ends, which lost 0 bases and 11 bases, there was a span of 10 bases. The CDR3 protein is CASSLAGTGAFF. The CDR3 region has the DNA TGTGCCAGCAGCTTAGCGGGCACTGGGGCTTTCTTT. Looking up the rest from reference TRBV7-2 and TRBJ1-1 gives the full variable domain: GAGVSQSPSNKVTEKGKDVELRCDPISGHTALYWYRQSLGQGLEFLIYFQGNSAPDKSGLPSDRFSAERTGGSVSTLTIQRTQQEDSAVYLCASSLAGTGAFFGQGTRLTVV.

This chain joins TRBV5-1 and TRBJ1-1; 9 positions agree with TRBD1. V shed 0 bases and J 3 bases; nucleotides not matched to a gene: 0. The CDR3 sequence is 14 residues long. Germline V lookup: CDR1 SGHRS, CDR2 YFSETQ. The CDR3 DNA sequence: TGCGCCAGCAGCTTGGGGGACAGGGACACTGAAGCTTTCTTT. It is translated as CASSLGDRDTEAFF.

The gene calls are TRBV28 and TRBJ2-5; D may be TRBD2 (5 bases). V lost 5 bases, J lost 4 bases, and 11 bases lay in between. Per germline, CDR1 MDHEN and CDR2 SYDVKM. The CDR3 covers 13 residues. The CDR3 DNA reads TGTGCCAGCAGTCGCCCAGAGGGAGAGACCCAGTACTTC. It codes for CASSRPEGETQYF.

This clone is classed as medium-sized (0.01 to 0.1%). V usage is TRBV27 and J usage is TRBJ2-7, with 13 positions matching TRBD2. The V segment lost 8 bases and the J segment 5 bases; nucleotides outside the gene matches: 6. This CDR3 has 14 residues. In germline, CDR1 is MNHEY, CDR2 SMNVEV (reference sequence). The DNA of the CDR3 is TGTGCCAGCTCGACTAGCGGGAGGTTCAACGAGCAGTACTTC. As protein: CASSTSGRFNEQYF.

This chain uses TRBV19 with TRBJ2-5; 10 bases fit TRBD2. The CDR3 has 16 amino acids. In germline, CDR1 is LNHDA, CDR2 SQIVND (reference sequence). J gave up 0 bases and V 6 bases, and 7 bases lay outside the gene matches. CDR3 DNA: TGTGCCAGTAGATTGGGGACTAGCGCCTACCAAGAGACCCAGTACTTC. Translation: CASRLGTSAYQETQYF.

J is TRBJ1-3 and V is TRBV6-6, with D possibly being TRBD1 (5 bases). The CDR3 length is 14 residues. Germline V gives CDR1 MNHNY, CDR2 SVGAGI (reference sequence). Trimming left V 10 bases short and J 1 base short, with 14 bases between. CDR3 sequence: CAIGTGGSGNTIYF. As DNA, the CDR3 is TGTGCCATTGGGACGGGGGGATCTGGAAACACCATATATTTT.

This chain links TRBV19 with TRBJ2-1; 7 bases align to TRBD2. Germline V lookup: CDR1 LNHDA, CDR2 SQIVND (reference sequence). CDR3 size: 15 residues. V gave up 9 bases and J gave up 6 bases; unmatched junction bases: 14. The CDR3 DNA sequence: TGTGCCAGCCAGAGCCCAGGCGGGAGAGTCAATGAGCAGTTCTTC. Its translation is CASQSPGGRVNEQFF.

The gene calls are TRBV6-6 and TRBJ1-4; weak D call: TRBD1 (6 bases). Germline CDR1 MNHNY, CDR2 SVGAGI (reference sequence). Trimming stripped 6 bases from V and 6 bases from J, with 14 bases between. The CDR3 totals 14 residues. CDR3 sequence: CASRNRVVDEKLFF. The CDR3 DNA reads TGTGCCAGCAGAAACAGGGTGGTGGATGAAAAACTGTTTTTT.

The chain joins TRBV14 to TRBJ2-3; 8 bases agree with TRBD2. After removal of 5 bases from V and 3 bases from J, the junction contained 7 bases not matched to a gene. This CDR3 comprises 15 residues. Germline V gives CDR1 SGHDN, CDR2 FVKESK. CDR3 bases: TGTGCCAGCAGCAGCGGGAGTGGGGTTACAGATACGCAGTATTTT. Protein sequence: CASSSGSGVTDTQYF.

This rearrangement joins TRBV30 to TRBJ1-5, with TRBD1 matching over 7 bases. Germline V gene lookup returns CDR1 GTSNPN and CDR2 SVGIG (reference sequence). CDR3 length: 15 amino acids. J was trimmed by 4 bases and V by 4 bases; bases with no gene match: 10. The CDR3 coding sequence is TGTGCCTGGACGGCATCAGGGGGAAGGAATCAGCCCCAGCATTTT. Translated: CAWTASGGRNQPQHF.

The chain combines TRBV28 with TRBJ1-5, with unresolved D. The CDR3 has 15 amino acids. V was trimmed by 1 base and J by 1 base, leaving 8 bases between them. The germline CDR1 and CDR2 sequences are MDHEN and SYDVKM. The CDR3 nucleotides read TGTGCCAGCAGTTTATCGGGAGTGAGCAATCAGCCCCAGCATTTT. Translation: CASSLSGVSNQPQHF.

The chain has TRBV7-2 and TRBJ2-3; D call uncertain. Trimming cost V 8 bases and J 5 bases, with 5 bases left between them. The CDR3 runs 10 residues. CDR1 and CDR2 (germline): SGHTA, FQGNSA. CDR3 DNA: TGTGCCAGCGGCGGAGATACGCAGTATTTT. It translates to CASGGDTQYF.

The chain employs TRBV7-9 and TRBJ2-7; perhaps TRBD1 as D (6 bases). This CDR3 contains 15 residues. Germline V gene data show CDR1 as SEHNR and CDR2 as FQNEAQ (reference sequence). V lost 0 bases to trimming and J lost 0 bases, with 9 bases between them. The CDR3 nucleotides are TGTGCCAGCAGCTTAGCTGGGGGCGTCTCCTACGAGCAGTACTTC. It codes for CASSLAGGVSYEQYF.

The V gene is TRBV14, the J gene TRBJ2-7; D remains unclear. V was trimmed by 2 bases and J by 6 bases, leaving 8 bases between them. Germline CDR1 is SGHDN and CDR2 is FVKESK. The CDR3 extends over 12 amino acids. The CDR3 coding sequence is TGTGCCAGCAGCCAATACGGTCTCGAGCAGTACTTC. This translates into CASSQYGLEQYF.

This chain links TRBV5-8 with TRBJ1-5; 7 bases match TRBD1. The J segment lost 1 base and the V segment lost 4 bases, leaving 14 bases of the junction unmatched. The CDR3 has 18 residues. Germline values: CDR1 SGHTS, CDR2 YDEGEE. The DNA of the CDR3 is TGTGCCAGCAGCATGGGACAGCTAACCTTACCGAGCAATCAGCCCCAGCATTTT. Protein sequence: CASSMGQLTLPSNQPQHF.

The J gene is TRBJ2-5, the V gene TRBV20-1; no definite D call. With 5 bases removed from V and 7 bases from J, the gap between germline ends came to 8 bases. CDR1 and CDR2 (germline): DFQATT, SNEGSKA (reference sequence). This CDR3 contains 10 residues. The CDR3: CSALLGTQYF. CDR3 bases: TGCAGTGCTCTTCTCGGGACCCAGTACTTC.